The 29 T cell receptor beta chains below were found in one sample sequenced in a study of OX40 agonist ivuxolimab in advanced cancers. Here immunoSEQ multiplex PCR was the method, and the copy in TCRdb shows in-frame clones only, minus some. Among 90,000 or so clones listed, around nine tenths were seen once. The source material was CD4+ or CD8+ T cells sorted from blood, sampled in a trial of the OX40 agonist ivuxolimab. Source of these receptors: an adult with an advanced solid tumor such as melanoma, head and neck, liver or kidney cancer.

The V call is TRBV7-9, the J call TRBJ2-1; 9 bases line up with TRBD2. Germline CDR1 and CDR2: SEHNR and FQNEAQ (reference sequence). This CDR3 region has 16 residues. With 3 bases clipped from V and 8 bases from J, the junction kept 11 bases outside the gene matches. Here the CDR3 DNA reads TGTGCCAGCAGCTTGGGCGGGAGGGCAGGATTGGATGAGCAGTTCTTC. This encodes CASSLGGRAGLDEQFF.

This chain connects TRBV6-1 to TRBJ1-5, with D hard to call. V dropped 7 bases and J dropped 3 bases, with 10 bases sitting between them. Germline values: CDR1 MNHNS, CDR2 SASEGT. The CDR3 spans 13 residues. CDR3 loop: CASKDITNQPQHF. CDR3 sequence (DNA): TGTGCCAGCAAAGACATCACCAATCAGCCCCAGCATTTT.

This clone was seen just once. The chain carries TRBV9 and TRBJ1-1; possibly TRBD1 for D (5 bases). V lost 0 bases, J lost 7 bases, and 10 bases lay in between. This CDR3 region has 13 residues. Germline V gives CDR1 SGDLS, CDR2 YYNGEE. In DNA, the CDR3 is TGTGCCAGCAGCGTAGTAAGGGGAGGTGAAGCTTTCTTT. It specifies CASSVVRGGEAFF. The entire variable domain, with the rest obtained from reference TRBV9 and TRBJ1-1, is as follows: DSGVTQTPKHLITATGQRVTLRCSPRSGDLSVYWYQQSLDQGLQFLIQYYNGEERAKGNILERFSAQQFPDLHSELNLSSLELGDSALYFCASSVVRGGEAFFGQGTRLTVV.

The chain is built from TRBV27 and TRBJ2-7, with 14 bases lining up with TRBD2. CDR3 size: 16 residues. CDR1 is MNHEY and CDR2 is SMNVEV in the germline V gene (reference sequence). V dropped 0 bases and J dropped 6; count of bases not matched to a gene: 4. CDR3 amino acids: CASSLSRLAGGVEQYF. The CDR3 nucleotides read TGTGCCAGCAGTTTATCGAGACTAGCGGGAGGGGTCGAGCAGTACTTC.

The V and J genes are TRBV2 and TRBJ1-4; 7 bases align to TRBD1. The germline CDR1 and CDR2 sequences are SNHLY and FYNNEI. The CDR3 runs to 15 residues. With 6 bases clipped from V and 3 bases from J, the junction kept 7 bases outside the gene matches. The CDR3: CASSQGGQPNEKLFF. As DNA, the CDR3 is TGTGCCAGCAGCCAAGGGGGACAGCCTAATGAAAAACTGTTTTTT.

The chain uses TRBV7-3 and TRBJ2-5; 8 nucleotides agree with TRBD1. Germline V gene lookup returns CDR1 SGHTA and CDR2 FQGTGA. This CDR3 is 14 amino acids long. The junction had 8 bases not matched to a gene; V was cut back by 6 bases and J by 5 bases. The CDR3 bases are TGTGCCAGCAGGTTGACAGGGGCGGGGGAGACCCAGTACTTC. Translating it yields CASRLTGAGETQYF.

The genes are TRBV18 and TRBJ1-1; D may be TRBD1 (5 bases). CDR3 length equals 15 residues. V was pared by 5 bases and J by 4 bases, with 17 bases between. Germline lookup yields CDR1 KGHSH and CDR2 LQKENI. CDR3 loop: CASSGDPARVTEAFF. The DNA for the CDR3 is TGTGCCAGCTCAGGGGACCCAGCGAGGGTCACTGAAGCTTTCTTT.

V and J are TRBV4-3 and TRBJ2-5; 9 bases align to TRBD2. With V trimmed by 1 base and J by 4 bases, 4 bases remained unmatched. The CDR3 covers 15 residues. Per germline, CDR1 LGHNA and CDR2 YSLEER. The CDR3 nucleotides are TGCGCCAGCAGCCAAGTAGCGGGAGTGGGAGAGACCCAGTACTTC. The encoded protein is CASSQVAGVGETQYF.

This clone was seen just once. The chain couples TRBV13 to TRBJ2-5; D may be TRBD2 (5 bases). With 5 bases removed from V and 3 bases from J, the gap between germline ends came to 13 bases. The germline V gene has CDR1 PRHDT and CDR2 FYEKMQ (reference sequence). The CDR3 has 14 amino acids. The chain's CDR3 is CASSPGPTKETQYF. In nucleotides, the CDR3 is TGTGCCAGCAGCCCCGGTCCGACTAAAGAGACCCAGTACTTC.

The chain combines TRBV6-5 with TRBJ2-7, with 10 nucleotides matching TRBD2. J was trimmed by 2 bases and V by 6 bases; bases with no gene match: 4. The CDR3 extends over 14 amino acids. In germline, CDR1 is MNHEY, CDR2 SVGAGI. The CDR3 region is CASRIAGGAYEQYF. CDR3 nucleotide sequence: TGTGCCAGCAGGATAGCGGGAGGTGCCTACGAGCAGTACTTC.

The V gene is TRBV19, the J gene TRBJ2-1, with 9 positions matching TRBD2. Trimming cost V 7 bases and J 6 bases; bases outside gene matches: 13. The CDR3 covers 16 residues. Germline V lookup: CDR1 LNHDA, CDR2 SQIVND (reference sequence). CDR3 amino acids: CASTPGSGRNGNEQFF. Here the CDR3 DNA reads TGTGCCAGTACCCCTGGGAGCGGGAGGAATGGCAATGAGCAGTTCTTC. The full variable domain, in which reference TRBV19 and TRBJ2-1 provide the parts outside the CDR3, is DGGITQSPKYLFRKEGQNVTLSCEQNLNHDAMYWYRQDPGQGLRLIYYSQIVNDFQKGDIAEGYSVSREKKESFPLTVTSAQKNPTAFYLCASTPGSGRNGNEQFFGPGTRLTVL.

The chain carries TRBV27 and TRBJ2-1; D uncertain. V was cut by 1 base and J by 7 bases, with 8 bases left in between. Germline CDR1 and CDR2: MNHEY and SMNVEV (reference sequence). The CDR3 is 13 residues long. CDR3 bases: TGTGCCAGCAGTTTATTGGGAAGGAATGAGCAGTTCTTC. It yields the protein CASSLLGRNEQFF.

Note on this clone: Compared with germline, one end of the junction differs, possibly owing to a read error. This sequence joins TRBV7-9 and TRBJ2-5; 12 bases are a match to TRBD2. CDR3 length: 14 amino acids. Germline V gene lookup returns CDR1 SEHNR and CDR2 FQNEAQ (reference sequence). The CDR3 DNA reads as TGTGCCAGCAGCCTAGCGGGAGGGCCAGAGACCCAGTACTTC. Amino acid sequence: CASSLAGGPETQYF.

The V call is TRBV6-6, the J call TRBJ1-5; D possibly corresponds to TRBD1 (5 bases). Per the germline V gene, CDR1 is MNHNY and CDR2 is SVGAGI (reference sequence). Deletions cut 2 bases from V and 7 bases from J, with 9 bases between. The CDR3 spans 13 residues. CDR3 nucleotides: TGTGCCAGCAGTTACGGGGGGAACCAGCCCCAGCATTTT. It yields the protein CASSYGGNQPQHF.

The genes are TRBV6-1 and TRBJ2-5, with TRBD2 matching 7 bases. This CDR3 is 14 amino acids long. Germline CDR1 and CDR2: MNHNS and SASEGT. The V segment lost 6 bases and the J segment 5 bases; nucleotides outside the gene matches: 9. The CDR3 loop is CASRGRSGEETQYF. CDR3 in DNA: TGTGCCAGCAGGGGACGGAGCGGGGAGGAGACCCAGTACTTC.

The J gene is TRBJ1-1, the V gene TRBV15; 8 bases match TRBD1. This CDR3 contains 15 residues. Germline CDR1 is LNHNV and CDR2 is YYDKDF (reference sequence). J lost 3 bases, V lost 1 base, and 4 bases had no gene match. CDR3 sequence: CATSRGGQADTEAFF. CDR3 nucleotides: TGTGCCACCAGCAGAGGGGGACAGGCGGACACTGAAGCTTTCTTT.

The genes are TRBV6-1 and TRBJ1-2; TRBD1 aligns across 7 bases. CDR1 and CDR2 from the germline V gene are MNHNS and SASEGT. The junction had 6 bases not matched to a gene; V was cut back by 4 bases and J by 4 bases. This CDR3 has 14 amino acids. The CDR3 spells CASSARTGSYGYTF. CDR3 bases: TGTGCCAGCAGTGCCCGGACAGGTTCCTATGGCTACACCTTC.

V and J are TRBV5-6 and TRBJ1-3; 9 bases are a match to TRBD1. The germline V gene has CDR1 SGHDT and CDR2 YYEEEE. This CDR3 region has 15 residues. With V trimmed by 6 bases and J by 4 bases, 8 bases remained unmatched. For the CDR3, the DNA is TGTGCCAGCACCCCCTCGGGGACAGGGGGAAACACCATATATTTT. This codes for CASTPSGTGGNTIYF.

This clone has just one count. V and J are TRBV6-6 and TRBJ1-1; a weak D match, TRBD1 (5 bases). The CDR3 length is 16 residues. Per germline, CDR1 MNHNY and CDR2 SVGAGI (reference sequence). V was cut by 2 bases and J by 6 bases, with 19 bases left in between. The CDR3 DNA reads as TGTGCCAGCAGTTACGGCCCCACAGCGGAGGGGTCTGAAGCTTTCTTT. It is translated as CASSYGPTAEGSEAFF.

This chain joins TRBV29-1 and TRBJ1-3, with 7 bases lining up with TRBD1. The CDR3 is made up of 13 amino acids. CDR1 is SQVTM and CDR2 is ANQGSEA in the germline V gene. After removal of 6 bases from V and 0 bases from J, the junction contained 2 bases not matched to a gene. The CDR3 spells CSVGTVSGNTIYF. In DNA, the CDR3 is TGCAGCGTCGGGACAGTCTCTGGAAACACCATATATTTT.

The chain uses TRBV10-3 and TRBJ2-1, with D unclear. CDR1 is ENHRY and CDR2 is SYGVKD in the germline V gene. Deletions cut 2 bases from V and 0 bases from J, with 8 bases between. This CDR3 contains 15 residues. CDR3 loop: CAISEGPSSYNEQFF. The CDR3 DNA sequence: TGTGCCATCAGTGAGGGACCCAGCTCCTACAATGAGCAGTTCTTC.

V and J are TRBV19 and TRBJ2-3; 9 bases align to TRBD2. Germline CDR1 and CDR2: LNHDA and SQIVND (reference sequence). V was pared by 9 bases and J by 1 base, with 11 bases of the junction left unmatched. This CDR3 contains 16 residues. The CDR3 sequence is CASRGAGGPGTDTQYF. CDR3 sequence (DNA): TGTGCCAGCAGAGGGGCGGGAGGGCCGGGCACAGATACGCAGTATTTT.

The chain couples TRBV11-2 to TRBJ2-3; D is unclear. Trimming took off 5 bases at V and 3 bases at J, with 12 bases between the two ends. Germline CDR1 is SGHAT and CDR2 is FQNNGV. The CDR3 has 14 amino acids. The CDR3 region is CASSLLLGTDTQYF. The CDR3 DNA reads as TGTGCCAGCAGCCTCTTACTTGGGACAGATACGCAGTATTTT.

CDR3 sequence reads: CASSQEAQGWNEQFF. The CDR3 bases are TGCGCCAGCAGCCAAGAAGCACAGGGGTGGAATGAGCAGTTCTTC. This chain joins TRBV4-3 and TRBJ2-1; 7 bases map to TRBD1. V trimming: 0 bases; J trimming: 7 bases; junction bases outside the gene matches: 6. Per germline, CDR1 LGHNA and CDR2 YSLEER. This CDR3 contains 15 residues.

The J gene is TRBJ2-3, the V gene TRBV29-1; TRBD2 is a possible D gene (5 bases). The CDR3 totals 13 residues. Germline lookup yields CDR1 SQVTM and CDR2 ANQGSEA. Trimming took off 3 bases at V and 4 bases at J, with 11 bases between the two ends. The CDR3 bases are TGCAGCGTTGACCGACTCGGGGCAGATACGCAGTATTTT. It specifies CSVDRLGADTQYF.

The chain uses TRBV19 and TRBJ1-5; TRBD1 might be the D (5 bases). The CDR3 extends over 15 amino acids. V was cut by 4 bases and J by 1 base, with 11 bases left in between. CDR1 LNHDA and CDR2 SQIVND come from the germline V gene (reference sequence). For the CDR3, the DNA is TGTGCCAGTAGTACTAACCGGGACAGCAATCAGCCCCAGCATTTT. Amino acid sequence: CASSTNRDSNQPQHF.

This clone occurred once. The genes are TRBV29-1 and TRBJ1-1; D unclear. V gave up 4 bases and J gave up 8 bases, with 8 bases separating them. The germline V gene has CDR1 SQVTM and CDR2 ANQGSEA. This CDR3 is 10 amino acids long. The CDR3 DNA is TGCAGCGTTGTGAGGACCGAAGCTTTCTTT. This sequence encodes CSVVRTEAFF. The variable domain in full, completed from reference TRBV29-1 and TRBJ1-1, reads SAVISQKPSRDICQRGTSLTIQCQVDSQVTMMFWYRQQPGQSLTLIATANQGSEATYESGFVIDKFPISRPNLTFSTLTVSNMSPEDSSIYLCSVVRTEAFFGQGTRLTVV.

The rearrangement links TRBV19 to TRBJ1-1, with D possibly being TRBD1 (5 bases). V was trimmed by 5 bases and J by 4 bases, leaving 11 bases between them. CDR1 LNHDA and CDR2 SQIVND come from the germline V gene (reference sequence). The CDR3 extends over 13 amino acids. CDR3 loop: CASSPGQGTEAFF. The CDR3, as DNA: TGTGCCAGTAGTCCGGGGCAGGGCACTGAAGCTTTCTTT.

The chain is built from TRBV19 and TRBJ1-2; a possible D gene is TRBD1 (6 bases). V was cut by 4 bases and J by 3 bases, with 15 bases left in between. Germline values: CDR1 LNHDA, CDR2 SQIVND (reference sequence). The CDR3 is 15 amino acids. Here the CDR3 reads CASSTYRDGDYGYTF. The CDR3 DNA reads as TGTGCCAGTAGTACCTACAGGGATGGAGACTATGGCTACACCTTC.